The present entry profiles one TCR beta chain with its context. The clone's antigen remains unknown. No base quality values were provided; no much bigger clone lies one nucleotide off. In the prospective study, participants were roughly 18 to 100 years old, resided in fewer than 25 geographic areas of the United States, and were enrolled through a virtual design. To assign participants to cohorts, the prospective study relied on clinical history that participants themselves reported in a screening survey and a study questionnaire. In the prospective study, whole blood, serum and a nasopharyngeal or oropharyngeal swab were collected from each participant by mobile phlebotomists. Additional blood draws and questionnaires over an approximately two-month period could optionally be provided by prospective study participants. Before DNA extraction, prospective study blood samples were shipped either frozen or at room temperature.

The source of the sample is a study of blood T cell repertoires in COVID-19 (dated by TCRdb to the early 2020s). Study-level background: The collaborator samples originated in the United States, Italy and Spain and spanned the acute and convalescent phases of COVID-19. The prospective study material was composed of cDNA or gDNA derived from T cells, B-cell-depleted T cells, or PBMCs. Subjects who had been exposed to COVID-19, were actively infected with it, or had recovered from it provided the deeply sampled blood TCRbeta repertoires that made up the dataset. A freely available public database, intended as a resource for researchers studying the immune response to SARS-CoV-2, is where the repertoires were released. Samples came from the ongoing ImmuneRACE study (first 160 participants) plus 1,254 subjects from 6 global collaborators. Nearly every sample came with metadata listing a de-identified subject ID, COVID-19 status, age in years and sex. Where available, HLA class I and class II types were taken from metadata supplied by the sample provider and were not determined by assay-based typing. Overall study results and their limits: Clinical and demographic metadata were provided uncurated, with the amount varying by source and participant.

The immunoSEQ Assay, a bias-controlled multiplex PCR, was used to amplify TCRbeta CDR3 regions from genomic DNA. On the study's bioinformatics: Within the assay, amplification of reference gene primers was used to estimate how many nucleated cells each sample contained. To quantify the absolute abundance of each unique TCRbeta CDR3 rearrangement, sequence reads were collapsed and filtered. For each sample, productive Simpson clonality was calculated by taking the square root of Simpson's diversity index across productive rearrangements. TCRdb re-hosts the immuneACCESS table, in-frame sequences only. Its copies lack some clones; in the studies checked, an unresolved V gene accounts for under half of them, and the cause for the rest is not known. The D gene and trimming were derived from the DNA, and the V and J assignments and clone size from that table. A total of roughly 240,000 clones appear in this sample, 75% to 85% of them only once. The ten largest make up approximately 9.6% of the sample.

The germline V gene encodes CDR1 SGHVS and CDR2 FNYEAQ. Inclusive of the bounding cysteine and phenylalanine, the CDR3 is 14 residues long. Only the CDR3 DNA stays, 42 bases, in frame from base 1. Trimming at the junction amounts to 2 bases on V and 6 bases on J, and the germline ends lie 13 bases apart. The sequence derives from a woman between 50 and 59 years old with acute COVID-19. Here the chain combines TRBV7-6 and TRBJ1-2; the D gene is perhaps TRBD1, from 6 matching bases. Sequencing was performed on PBMCs or T cells enriched from blood (not recorded which). The CDR3 has the sequence CASSLSQGTDGYTF. The sequenced DNA: TGTGCCAGCAGCTTATCGCAGGGGACCGATGGCTACACCTTC.